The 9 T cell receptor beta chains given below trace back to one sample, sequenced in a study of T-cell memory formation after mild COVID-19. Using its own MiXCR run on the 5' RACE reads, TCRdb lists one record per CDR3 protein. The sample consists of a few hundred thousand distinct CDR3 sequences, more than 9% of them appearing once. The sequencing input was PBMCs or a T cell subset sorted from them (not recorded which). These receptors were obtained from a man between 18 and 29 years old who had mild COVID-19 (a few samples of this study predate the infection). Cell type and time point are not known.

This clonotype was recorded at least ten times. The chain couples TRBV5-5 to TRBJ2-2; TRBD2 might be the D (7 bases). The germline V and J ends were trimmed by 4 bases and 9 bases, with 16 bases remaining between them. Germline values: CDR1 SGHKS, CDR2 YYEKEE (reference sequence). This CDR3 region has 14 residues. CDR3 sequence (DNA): TGTGCCAGCAGCCCGCCGGGGGGCTTTAGGGAGCTGTTTTTT. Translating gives CASSPPGGFRELFF.

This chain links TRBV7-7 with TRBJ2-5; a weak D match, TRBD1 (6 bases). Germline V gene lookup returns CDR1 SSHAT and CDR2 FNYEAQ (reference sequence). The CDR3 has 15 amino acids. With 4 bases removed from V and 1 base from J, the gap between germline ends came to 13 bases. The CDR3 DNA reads TGTGCCAGCAGCTCGTATACAGGGAGCCAAGAGACCCAGTACTTC. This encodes CASSSYTGSQETQYF.

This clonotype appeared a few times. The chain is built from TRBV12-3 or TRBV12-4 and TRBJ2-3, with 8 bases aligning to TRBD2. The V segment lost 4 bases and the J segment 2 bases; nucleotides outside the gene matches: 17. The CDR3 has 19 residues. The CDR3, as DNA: TGTGCCAGCAGTTGGTTCGGGCGGGGGGCCGTTCGTACCACAGATACGCAGTATTTT. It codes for CASSWFGRGAVRTTDTQYF.

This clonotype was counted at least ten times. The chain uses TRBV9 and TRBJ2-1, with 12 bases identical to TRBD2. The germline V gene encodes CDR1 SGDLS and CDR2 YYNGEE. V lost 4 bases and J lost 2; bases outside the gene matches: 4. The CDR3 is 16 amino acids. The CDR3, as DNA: TGTGCCAGCAGCTCGCGGACTAGCGGGGCCTACAATGAGCAGTTCTTC. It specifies CASSSRTSGAYNEQFF.

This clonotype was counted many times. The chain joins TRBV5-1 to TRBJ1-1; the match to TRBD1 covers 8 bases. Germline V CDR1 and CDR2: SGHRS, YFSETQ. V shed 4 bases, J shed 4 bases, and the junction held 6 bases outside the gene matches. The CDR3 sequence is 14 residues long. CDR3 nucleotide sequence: TGCGCCAGCAGCGCACAGGGGGAGGTCACTGAAGCTTTCTTT. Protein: CASSAQGEVTEAFF.

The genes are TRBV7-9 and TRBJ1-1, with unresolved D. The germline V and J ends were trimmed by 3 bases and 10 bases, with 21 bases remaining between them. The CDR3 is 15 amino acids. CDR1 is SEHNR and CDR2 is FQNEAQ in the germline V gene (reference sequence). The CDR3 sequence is CASSFGGDPGLVAFF. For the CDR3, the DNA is TGTGCCAGCAGCTTCGGTGGCGACCCCGGGTTAGTAGCTTTCTTT.

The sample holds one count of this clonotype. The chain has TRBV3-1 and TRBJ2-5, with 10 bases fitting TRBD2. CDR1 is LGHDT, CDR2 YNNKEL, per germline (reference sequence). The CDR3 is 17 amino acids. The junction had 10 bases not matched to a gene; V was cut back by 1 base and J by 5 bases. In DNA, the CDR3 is TGTGCCAGCAGCCAAGCCCCTAGCGGGGGCCAAGGGGAGACCCAGTACTTC. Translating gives CASSQAPSGGQGETQYF.

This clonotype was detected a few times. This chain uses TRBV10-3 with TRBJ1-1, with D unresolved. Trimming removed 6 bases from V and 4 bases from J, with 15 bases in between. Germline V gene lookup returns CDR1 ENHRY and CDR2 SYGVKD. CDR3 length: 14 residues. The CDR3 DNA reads TGTGCCATCAGCAGTGGAGTAGGAGGCACTGAAGCTTTCTTT. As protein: CAISSGVGGTEAFF.

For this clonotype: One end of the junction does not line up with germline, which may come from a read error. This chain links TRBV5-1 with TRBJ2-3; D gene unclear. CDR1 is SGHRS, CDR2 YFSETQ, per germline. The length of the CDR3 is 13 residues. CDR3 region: CASSLEGTDTKYF. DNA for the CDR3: TGCGCCAGCAGCTTGGAGGGCACAGATACGAAGTATTTT.